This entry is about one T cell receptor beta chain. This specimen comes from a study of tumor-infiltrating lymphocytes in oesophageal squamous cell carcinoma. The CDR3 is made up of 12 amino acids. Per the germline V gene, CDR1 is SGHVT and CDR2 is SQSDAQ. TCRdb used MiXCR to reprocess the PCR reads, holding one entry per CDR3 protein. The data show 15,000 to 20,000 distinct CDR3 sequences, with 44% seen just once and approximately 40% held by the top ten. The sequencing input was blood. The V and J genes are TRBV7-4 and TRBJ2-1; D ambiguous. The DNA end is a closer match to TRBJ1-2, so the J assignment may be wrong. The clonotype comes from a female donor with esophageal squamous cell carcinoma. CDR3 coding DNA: TGTGCCAGCAGCTTTACAGCCTATGGCTACACCTTC. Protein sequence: CASSFTAYGYTF.